This T cell receptor beta chain comes out of a study of CD8 T cells in ankylosing spondylitis. With respect to this clonotype: No antigen is known for it.

Between the trimmed V and J ends, which lost 6 bases and 3 bases, there was a span of 12 bases. Germline V lookup: CDR1 MDHEN, CDR2 SYDVKM. This CDR3 has 14 amino acids. Libraries for TCR beta were made by quantitative 5'-RACE with molecular barcodes. TCRdb used MiXCR to reprocess the 5' RACE reads, holding one entry per CDR3 protein. The table lists about 270,000 distinct CDR3 sequences, over 30% of them singletons. Overall study results and limits: Blood of patients with ankylosing spondylitis appeared to be characterized by a TCR beta motif of about 8 highly homologous variants.

Sequencing used blood, either unsorted or a sorted T cell fraction (not recorded which). This TCR derives from a male donor with ankylosing spondylitis or in good health (not recorded which). The V gene is TRBV28, the J gene TRBJ1-5; no firm D call. The CDR3 region is CASRSRQVNQPQHF. The CDR3 bases are TGTGCCAGCAGATCCCGGCAAGTCAATCAGCCCCAGCATTTT. Using reference TRBV28 and TRBJ1-5 for the parts outside the CDR3, the full variable domain is DVKVTQSSRYLVKRTGEKVFLECVQDMDHENMFWYRQDPGLGLRLIYFSYDVKMKEKGDIPEGYSVSREKKERFSLILESASTNQTSMYLCASRSRQVNQPQHFGDGTRLSIL.